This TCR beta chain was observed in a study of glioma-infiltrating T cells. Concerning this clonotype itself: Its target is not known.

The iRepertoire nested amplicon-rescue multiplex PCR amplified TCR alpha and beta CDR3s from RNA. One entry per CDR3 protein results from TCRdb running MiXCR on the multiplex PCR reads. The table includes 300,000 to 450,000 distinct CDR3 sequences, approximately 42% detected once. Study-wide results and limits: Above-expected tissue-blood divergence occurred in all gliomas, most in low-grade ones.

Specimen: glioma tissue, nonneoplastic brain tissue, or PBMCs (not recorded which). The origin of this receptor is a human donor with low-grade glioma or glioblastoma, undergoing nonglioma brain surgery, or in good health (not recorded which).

The CDR3 sequence: CASSLVGAVNEKLFF. In nucleotides, the CDR3 is TGCGCCAGCAGCTTGGTGGGGGCTGTTAATGAAAAACTGTTTTTT. The chain recombines TRBV5-1 with TRBJ1-4; a possible D gene is TRBD1 (6 bases). The CDR3 is made up of 15 amino acids. Trimming removed 0 bases at V and 4 bases at J, with 10 bases between. Germline CDR1 SGHRS, CDR2 YFSETQ.